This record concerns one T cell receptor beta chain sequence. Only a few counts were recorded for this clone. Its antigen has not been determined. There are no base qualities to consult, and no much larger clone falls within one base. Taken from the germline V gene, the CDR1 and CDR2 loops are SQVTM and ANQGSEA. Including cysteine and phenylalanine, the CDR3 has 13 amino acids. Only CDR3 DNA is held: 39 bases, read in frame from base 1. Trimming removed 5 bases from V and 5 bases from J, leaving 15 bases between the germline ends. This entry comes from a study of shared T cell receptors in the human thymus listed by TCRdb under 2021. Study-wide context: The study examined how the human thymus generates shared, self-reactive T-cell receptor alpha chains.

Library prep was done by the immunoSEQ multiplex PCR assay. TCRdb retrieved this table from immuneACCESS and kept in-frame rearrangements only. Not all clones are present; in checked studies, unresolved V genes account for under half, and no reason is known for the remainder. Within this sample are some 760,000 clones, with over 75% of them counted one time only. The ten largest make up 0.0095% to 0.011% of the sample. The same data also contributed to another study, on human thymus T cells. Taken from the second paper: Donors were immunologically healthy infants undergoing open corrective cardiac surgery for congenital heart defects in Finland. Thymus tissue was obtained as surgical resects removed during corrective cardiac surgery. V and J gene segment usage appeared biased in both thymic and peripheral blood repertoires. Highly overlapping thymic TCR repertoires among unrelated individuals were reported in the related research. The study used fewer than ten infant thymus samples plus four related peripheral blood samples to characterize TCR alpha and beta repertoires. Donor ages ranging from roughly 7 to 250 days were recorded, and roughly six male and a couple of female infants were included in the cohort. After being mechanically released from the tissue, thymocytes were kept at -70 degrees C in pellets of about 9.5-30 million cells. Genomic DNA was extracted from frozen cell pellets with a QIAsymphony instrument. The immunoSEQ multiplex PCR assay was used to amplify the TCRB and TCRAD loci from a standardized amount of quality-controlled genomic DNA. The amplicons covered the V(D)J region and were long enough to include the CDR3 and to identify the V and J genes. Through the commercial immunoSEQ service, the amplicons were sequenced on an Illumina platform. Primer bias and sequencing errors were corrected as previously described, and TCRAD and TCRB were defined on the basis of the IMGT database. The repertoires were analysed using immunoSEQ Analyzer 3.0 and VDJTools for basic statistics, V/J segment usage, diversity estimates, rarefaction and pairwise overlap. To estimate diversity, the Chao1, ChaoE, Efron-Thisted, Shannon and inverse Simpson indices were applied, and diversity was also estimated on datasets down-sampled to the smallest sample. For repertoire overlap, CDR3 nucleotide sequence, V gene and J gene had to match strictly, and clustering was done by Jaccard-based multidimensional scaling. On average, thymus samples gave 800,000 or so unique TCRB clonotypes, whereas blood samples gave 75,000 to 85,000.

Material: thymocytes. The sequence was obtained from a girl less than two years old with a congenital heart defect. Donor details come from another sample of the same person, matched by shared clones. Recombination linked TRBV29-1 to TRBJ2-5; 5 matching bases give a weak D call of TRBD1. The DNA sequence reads TGCAGCGTTAGCCAGGGTAGGCGGGAGACCCAGTACTTC. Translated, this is CSVSQGRRETQYF.